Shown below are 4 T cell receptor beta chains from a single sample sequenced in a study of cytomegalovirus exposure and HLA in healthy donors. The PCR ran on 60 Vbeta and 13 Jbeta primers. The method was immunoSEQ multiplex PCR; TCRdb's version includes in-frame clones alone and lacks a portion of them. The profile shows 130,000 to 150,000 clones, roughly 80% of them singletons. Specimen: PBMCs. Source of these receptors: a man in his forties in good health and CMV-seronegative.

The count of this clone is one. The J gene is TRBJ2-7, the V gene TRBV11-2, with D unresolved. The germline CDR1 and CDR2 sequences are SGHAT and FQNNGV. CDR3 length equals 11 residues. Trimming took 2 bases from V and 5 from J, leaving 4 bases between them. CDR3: CASSLSNEQYF. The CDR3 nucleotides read TGTGCCAGCAGCTTATCTAACGAGCAGTACTTC.

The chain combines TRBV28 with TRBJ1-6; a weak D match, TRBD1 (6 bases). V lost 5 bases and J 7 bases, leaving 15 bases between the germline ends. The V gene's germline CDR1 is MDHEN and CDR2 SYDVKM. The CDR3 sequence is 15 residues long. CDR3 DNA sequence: TGTGCCAGCAGTATCCTAGGACAGCTAAATTCACCCCTCCACTTT. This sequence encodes CASSILGQLNSPLHF.

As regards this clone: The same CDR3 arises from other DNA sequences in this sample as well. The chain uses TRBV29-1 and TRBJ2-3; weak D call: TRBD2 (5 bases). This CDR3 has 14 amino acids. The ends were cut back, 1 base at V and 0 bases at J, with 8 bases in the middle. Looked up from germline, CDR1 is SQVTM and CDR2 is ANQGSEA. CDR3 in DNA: TGCAGCGTTGAAGGGGAGTATAGCACAGATACGCAGTATTTT. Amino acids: CSVEGEYSTDTQYF.

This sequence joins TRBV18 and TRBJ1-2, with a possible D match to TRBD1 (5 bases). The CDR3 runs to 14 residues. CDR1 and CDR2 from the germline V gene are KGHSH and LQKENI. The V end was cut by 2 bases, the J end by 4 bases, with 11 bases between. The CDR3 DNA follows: TGTGCCAGCTCACCAGCTGGGGGGAGCTATGGCTACACCTTC. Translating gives CASSPAGGSYGYTF.